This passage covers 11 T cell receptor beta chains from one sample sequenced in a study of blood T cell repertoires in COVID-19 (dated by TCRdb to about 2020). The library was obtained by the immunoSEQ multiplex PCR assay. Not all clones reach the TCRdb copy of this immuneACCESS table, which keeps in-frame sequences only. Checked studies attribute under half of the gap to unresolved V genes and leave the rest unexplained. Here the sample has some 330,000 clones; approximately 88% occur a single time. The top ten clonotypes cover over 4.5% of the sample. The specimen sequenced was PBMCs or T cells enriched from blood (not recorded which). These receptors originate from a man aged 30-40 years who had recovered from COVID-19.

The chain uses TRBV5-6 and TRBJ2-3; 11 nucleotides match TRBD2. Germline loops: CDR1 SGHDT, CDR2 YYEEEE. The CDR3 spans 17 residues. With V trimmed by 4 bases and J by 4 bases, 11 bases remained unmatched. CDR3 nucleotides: TGTGCCAGCAGCCGTAGCGGGGGGGCCTTGTGGTCAGATACGCAGTATTTT. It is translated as CASSRSGGALWSDTQYF.

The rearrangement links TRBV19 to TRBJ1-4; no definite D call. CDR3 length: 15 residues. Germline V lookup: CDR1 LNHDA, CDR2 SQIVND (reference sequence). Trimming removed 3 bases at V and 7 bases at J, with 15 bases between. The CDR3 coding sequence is TGTGCCAGTAGTATTCTGTCCGGGGATGGTGAAAAACTGTTTTTT. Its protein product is CASSILSGDGEKLFF.

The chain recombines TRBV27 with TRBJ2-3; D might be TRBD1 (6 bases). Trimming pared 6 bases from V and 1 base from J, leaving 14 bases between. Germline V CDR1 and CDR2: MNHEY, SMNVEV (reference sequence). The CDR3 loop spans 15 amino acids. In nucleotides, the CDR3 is TGTGCCAGCAGGCCCGGACAGCCCCGCACAGATACGCAGTATTTT. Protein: CASRPGQPRTDTQYF.

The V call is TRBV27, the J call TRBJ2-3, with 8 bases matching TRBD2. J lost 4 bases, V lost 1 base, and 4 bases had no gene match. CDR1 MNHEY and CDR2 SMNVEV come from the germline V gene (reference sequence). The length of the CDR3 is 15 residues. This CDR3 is CASSLLGLVSDTQYF. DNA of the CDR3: TGTGCCAGCAGTTTATTGGGACTAGTTTCAGATACGCAGTATTTT.

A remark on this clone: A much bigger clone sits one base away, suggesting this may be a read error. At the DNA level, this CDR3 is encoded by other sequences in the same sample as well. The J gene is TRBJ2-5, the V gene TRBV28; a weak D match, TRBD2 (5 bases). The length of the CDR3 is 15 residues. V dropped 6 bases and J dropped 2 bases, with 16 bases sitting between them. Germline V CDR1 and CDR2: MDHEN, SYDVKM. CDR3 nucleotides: TGTGCCAGCAGCCCCCTAGCAGTACCACAAGAGACCCAGTACTTC. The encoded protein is CASSPLAVPQETQYF.

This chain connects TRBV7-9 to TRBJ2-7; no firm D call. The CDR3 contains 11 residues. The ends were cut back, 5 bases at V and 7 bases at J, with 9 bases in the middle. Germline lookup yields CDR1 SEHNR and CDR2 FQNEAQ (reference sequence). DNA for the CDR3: TGTGCCAGCAGCGGGCGTAAGGAGCAGTACTTC. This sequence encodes CASSGRKEQYF.

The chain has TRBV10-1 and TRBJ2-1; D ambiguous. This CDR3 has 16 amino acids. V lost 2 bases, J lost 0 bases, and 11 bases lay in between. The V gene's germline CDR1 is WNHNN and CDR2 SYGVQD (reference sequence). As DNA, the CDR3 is TGCGCCAGCAGTGAGGTACGATCGAGCTCCTACAATGAGCAGTTCTTC. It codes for CASSEVRSSSYNEQFF.

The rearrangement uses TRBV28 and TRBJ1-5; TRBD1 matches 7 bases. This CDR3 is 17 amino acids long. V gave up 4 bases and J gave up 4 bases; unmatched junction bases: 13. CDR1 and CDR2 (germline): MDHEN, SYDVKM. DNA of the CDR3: TGTGCCAGCAGTTCTCCCTTCCGACAGGGAAGAAATCAGCCCCAGCATTTT. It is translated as CASSSPFRQGRNQPQHF. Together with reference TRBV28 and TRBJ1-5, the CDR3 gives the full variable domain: DVKVTQSSRYLVKRTGEKVFLECVQDMDHENMFWYRQDPGLGLRLIYFSYDVKMKEKGDIPEGYSVSREKKERFSLILESASTNQTSMYLCASSSPFRQGRNQPQHFGDGTRLSIL.

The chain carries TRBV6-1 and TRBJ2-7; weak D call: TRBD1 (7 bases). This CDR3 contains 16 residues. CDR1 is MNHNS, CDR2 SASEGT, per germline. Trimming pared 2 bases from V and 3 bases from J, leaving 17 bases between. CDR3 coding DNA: TGTGCCAGCAGTGAACCGGCGGGACAGAACTACTACGAGCAGTACTTC. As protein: CASSEPAGQNYYEQYF.

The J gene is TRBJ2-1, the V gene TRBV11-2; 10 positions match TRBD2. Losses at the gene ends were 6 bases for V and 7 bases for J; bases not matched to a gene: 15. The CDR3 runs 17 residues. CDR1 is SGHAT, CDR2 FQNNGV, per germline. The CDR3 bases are TGTGCCAGCAGTTATAGCGGGGGGCGTTCAACTGGTAATGAGCAGTTCTTC. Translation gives CASSYSGGRSTGNEQFF. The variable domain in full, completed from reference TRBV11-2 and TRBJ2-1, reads EAGVAQSPRYKIIEKRQSVAFWCNPISGHATLYWYQQILGQGPKLLIQFQNNGVVDDSQLPKDRFSAERLKGVDSTLKIQPAKLEDSAVYLCASSYSGGRSTGNEQFFGPGTRLTVL.

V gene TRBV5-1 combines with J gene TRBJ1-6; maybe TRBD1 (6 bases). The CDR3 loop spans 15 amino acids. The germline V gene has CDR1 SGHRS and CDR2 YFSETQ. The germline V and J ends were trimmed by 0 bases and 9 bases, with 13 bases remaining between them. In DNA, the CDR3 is TGCGCCAGCAGCTTGGCCGCAGGGGAAAGTTCACCCCTCCACTTT. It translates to CASSLAAGESSPLHF. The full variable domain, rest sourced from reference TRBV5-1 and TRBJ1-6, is KAGVTQTPRYLIKTRGQQVTLSCSPISGHRSVSWYQQTPGQGLQFLFEYFSETQRNKGNFPGRFSGRQFSNSRSEMNVSTLELGDSALYLCASSLAAGESSPLHFGNGTRLTVT.